A selection of T cell receptor beta chains follows, all from one sample in a study of patients and donors after allogeneic stem cell transplantation. TCRdb re-derived calls from the RT-PCR reads in MiXCR, one entry per CDR3 protein. The sample includes thousands of distinct CDR3 sequences, roughly 13% seen only once; the top ten take approximately 55%. The sequencing input was blood, either unsorted or a sorted T cell fraction (not recorded which). These receptors were collected from a human donor who was either an allogeneic HSCT recipient or a stem cell or donor lymphocyte infusion donor (not recorded which). It is not recorded whose cells these are; they may come from a transplant donor. Each CDR3 is given with its conserved first and last residue. D genes are given only for firm matches. For some rows the clone size is stated as once, few or many, or as a class when expanded; others skip it.

TRBD1	TRBV6-2/TRBV6-3	TRBJ2-7	NA	CASTNRGHEQYF	TGTGCCAGCACCAACAGGGGGCACGAGCAGTACTTC
TRBD2	TRBV7-9	TRBJ2-7	NA	CASSPGLAVYEQYF	TGTGCCAGCAGCCCGGGACTAGCGGTCTACGAGCAGTACTTC
NA	TRBV7-9	TRBJ1-2	many	CASSSNVGYRSYGYTF	TGTGCCAGCAGCTCCAACGTCGGGTACAGGAGTTATGGCTACACCTTC
NA	TRBV6-6	TRBJ1-2	many	CASSYADRNYGYTF	TGTGCCAGCAGTTACGCCGACAGGAACTATGGCTACACCTTC
NA	TRBV5-8	TRBJ2-7	NA	CASSRDFRYEQYF	TGTGCCAGCAGCCGGGACTTTCGCTACGAGCAGTACTTC
NA	TRBV27	TRBJ1-6	medium-sized	CASSFMGADSPLHF	TGTGCCAGCAGTTTCATGGGGGCTGACTCACCCCTCCACTTT
NA	TRBV24-1	TRBJ2-7	NA	CATSDTRSSYEQYF	TGTGCCACCAGTGATACCAGGAGCTCCTACGAGCAGTACTTC
NA	TRBV2	TRBJ1-1	many	CASSEGTVNTEAFF	TGTGCCAGCAGTGAAGGGACAGTGAACACTGAAGCTTTCTTT
TRBD2	TRBV4-3	TRBJ2-3	NA	CASSQVTSGGTDTQYF	TGCGCCAGCAGCCAAGTTACTAGCGGAGGCACAGATACGCAGTATTTT
NA	TRBV7-2	TRBJ2-1	few	CASRVGGGASNEQFF	TGTGCCAGCAGAGTTGGGGGGGGCGCAAGCAATGAGCAGTTCTTC
TRBD1	TRBV7-9	TRBJ1-2	many	CASSSLTGGAGGYTF	TGTGCCAGCAGCTCCCTGACAGGGGGCGCGGGTGGCTACACCTTC
NA	TRBV2	TRBJ2-3	NA	CASSEARSPSTDTQYF	TGTGCCAGCAGTGAAGCAAGATCCCCCTCCACAGATACGCAGTATTTT
NA	TRBV7-9	TRBJ1-1	many	CASSFREETEAFF	TGTGCCAGCAGCTTTAGGGAGGAAACTGAAGCTTTCTTT
TRBD2	TRBV19	TRBJ2-7	many	CASSLAGREYEQYF	TGTGCCAGTAGCCTAGCGGGACGAGAGTACGAGCAGTACTTC
TRBD1	TRBV30	TRBJ1-6	many	CAWSVIGTGESPLHF	TGTGCCTGGAGTGTAATAGGGACAGGGGAATCACCCCTCCACTTT
TRBD2	TRBV30	TRBJ2-2	NA	CAWGFRGTNAGELFF	TGTGCCTGGGGTTTCCGCGGGACTAACGCCGGGGAGCTGTTTTTT
TRBD2	TRBV4-3	TRBJ2-7	NA	CASSQVRPILAVPAEQYF	TGCGCCAGCAGCCAAGTGAGGCCTATACTAGCGGTTCCCGCCGAGCAGTACTTC
NA	TRBV24-1	TRBJ1-1	many	CATSDFGKEYMNTEAFF	TGTGCCACCAGTGATTTTGGAAAGGAGTACATGAACACTGAAGCTTTCTTT
NA	TRBV20-1	TRBJ2-3	many	CSARFDLTDTQYF	TGCAGTGCTAGATTCGACCTCACAGATACGCAGTATTTT
NA	TRBV30	TRBJ1-6	NA	CAWSGPPRTGHSPLHF	TGTGCCTGGAGTGGGCCCCCCAGGACGGGTCATTCACCCCTCCACTTT
TRBD2	TRBV7-9	TRBJ2-7	NA	CASSLGLAGSYEQYF	TGTGCCAGCAGCTTGGGACTAGCGGGATCCTACGAGCAGTACTTC
TRBD1	TRBV29-1	TRBJ1-1	many	CSVAQGGGTEAFF	TGCAGCGTCGCACAGGGGGGAGGGACTGAAGCTTTCTTT
TRBD2	TRBV4-1	TRBJ2-7	few	CASSQDGGRAQYF	TGCGCCAGCAGCCAAGACGGCGGGAGGGCGCAGTACTTC
NA	TRBV3-1	TRBJ2-7	NA	CASSQGILVYF	TGTGCCAGCAGCCAAGGGATCTTGGTGTACTTC
NA	TRBV7-9	TRBJ1-6	NA	CASSFPDLNSPLHF	TGTGCCAGCAGCTTCCCGGACCTGAATTCACCCCTCCACTTT
NA	TRBV6-6	TRBJ1-2	few	CASSYSILNSDGYTF	TGTGCCAGCAGTTACTCGATCCTTAATAGCGATGGCTACACCTTC
NA	TRBV15	TRBJ2-3	few	CATSRGRFSTDTQYF	TGTGCCACCAGCAGAGGGCGTTTTAGCACAGATACGCAGTATTTT
TRBD2	TRBV30	TRBJ2-1	few	CASRGTSGRGEQFF	TGTGCCTCCCGGGGGACTAGCGGGAGGGGTGAGCAGTTCTTC
NA	TRBV5-8	TRBJ2-1	few	CASSLGVFGSYNEQFF	TGTGCCAGCAGCTTGGGAGTATTCGGTTCCTACAATGAGCAGTTCTTC
NA	TRBV5-1	TRBJ1-4	few	CASHQQGKLFF	TGCGCCAGCCATCAACAGGGTAAACTGTTTTTT
NA	TRBV7-9	TRBJ2-1	NA	CASSPVLRHRAVHEQFF	TGTGCCAGCAGCCCAGTCCTACGCCACCGCGCTGTGCATGAGCAGTTCTTC
NA	TRBV12-3/TRBV12-4	TRBJ1-3	NA	CASSGGNPIYF	TGTGCCAGCAGCGGCGGAAACCCCATATATTTT
NA	TRBV5-4	TRBJ2-1	many	CASSSRALGANEQFF	TGTGCCAGCAGCAGCAGAGCATTAGGGGCCAATGAGCAGTTCTTC
NA	TRBV11-3	TRBJ2-3	NA	CASSPRGIGDPQYF	TGTGCCAGCAGCCCACGAGGGATTGGGGATCCGCAGTATTTT
TRBD1	TRBV7-2	TRBJ1-2	many	CASSWDRNFYGYTF	TGTGCCAGCAGCTGGGACAGAAACTTTTATGGCTACACCTTC
TRBD1	TRBV5-1	TRBJ2-5	NA	CASRYGQGQETQYF	TGCGCCAGCAGATACGGACAGGGCCAAGAGACCCAGTACTTC
NA	TRBV9	TRBJ1-3	many	CASSVGPSDSGNTIYF	TGTGCCAGCAGCGTAGGTCCTTCCGACAGCGGAAACACCATATATTTT
NA	TRBV27	TRBJ1-2	NA	CASSITQQTYGYTF	TGTGCCAGCAGTATAACCCAACAGACCTATGGCTACACCTTC
TRBD1	TRBV12-3/TRBV12-4	TRBJ1-4	medium-sized	CASSRQGASEKLFF	TGTGCCAGCAGCCGACAGGGGGCCAGTGAAAAACTGTTTTTT
NA	TRBV6-5	TRBJ1-2	medium-sized	CASIKKGEYGYTF	TGTGCCAGCATCAAGAAGGGGGAATATGGCTACACCTTC
TRBD1	TRBV18	TRBJ1-5	few	CASSTGTAPGGNQPQHF	TGTGCCAGCTCAACTGGGACAGCCCCTGGGGGCAATCAGCCCCAGCATTTT
TRBD2	TRBV14	TRBJ2-1	NA	CASSPDNIAGAYYNEQFF	TGTGCCAGCAGCCCCGATAACATAGCGGGGGCTTACTACAATGAGCAGTTCTTC
NA	TRBV7-9	TRBJ2-7	NA	CASSPDGPYEQYF	TGTGCCAGCAGCCCGGACGGTCCCTACGAGCAGTACTTC
NA	TRBV5-1	TRBJ1-5	few	CASSLDGTTYNQPQHF	TGCGCCAGCAGCTTGGATGGGACAACCTACAATCAGCCCCAGCATTTT
NA	TRBV7-9	TRBJ2-1	few	CASSINRNEQFF	TGTGCCAGCAGCATTAACAGGAATGAGCAGTTCTTC
NA	TRBV7-9	TRBJ1-2	many	CASSLMDRPYYGYTF	TGTGCCAGCAGCTTAATGGACAGACCCTACTATGGCTACACCTTC
NA	TRBV14	TRBJ1-2	many	CASSLSGGTYAGYTF	TGTGCCAGCAGCCTGTCCGGGGGTACCTATGCTGGCTACACCTTC
TRBD2	TRBV2	TRBJ2-5	NA	CASSRTSGQETQYF	TGTGCCAGCAGTCGGACTAGCGGGCAAGAGACCCAGTACTTC
NA	TRBV11-2	TRBJ1-1	many	CASSLRSTEAFF	TGTGCCAGCAGCTTAAGGTCTACTGAAGCTTTCTTT
NA	TRBV30	TRBJ1-1	few	CAWSLTGQNTEAFF	TGTGCCTGGAGCCTCACGGGGCAGAACACTGAAGCTTTCTTT
NA	TRBV10-3	TRBJ1-5	few	CAISDTGTENNQPQHF	TGTGCCATCAGTGACACCGGGACGGAGAACAATCAGCCCCAGCATTTT
NA	TRBV28	TRBJ1-5	NA	CASTNRVSQPQHF	TGTGCCAGCACGAACAGGGTCTCTCAGCCCCAGCATTTT
NA	TRBV21-1	TRBJ1-5	few	CAIFRDRGHKGRQPQHF	TGTGCCATCTTCCGGGACAGGGGGCACAAGGGGCGGCAGCCCCAGCATTTT
TRBD2	TRBV29-1	TRBJ2-1	many	CSVDRGRAGENEQFF	TGCAGCGTTGACCGCGGGAGGGCCGGAGAAAATGAGCAGTTCTTC
TRBD1	TRBV7-9	TRBJ2-3	many	CASSRIRDSKRTDTQYF	TGTGCCAGCAGCCGCATCCGGGACAGCAAACGCACAGATACGCAGTATTTT
NA	TRBV24-1	TRBJ1-2	many	CATSESLWTYGYTF	TGTGCCACCAGTGAGAGCCTTTGGACCTATGGCTACACCTTC
NA	TRBV27	TRBJ1-2	many	CASSLSHRVNYGYTF	TGTGCCAGCAGTTTATCCCACAGGGTAAACTATGGCTACACCTTC
TRBD2	TRBV7-9	TRBJ2-7	many	CASSSGGTSGYEQYF	TGTGCCAGCAGCTCCGGTGGGACTAGCGGGTACGAGCAGTACTTC
NA	TRBV6-2/TRBV6-3	TRBJ1-2	NA	CASSDSYGYTF	TGTGCCAGCAGTGACAGCTATGGCTACACCTTC